The rows below give T cell receptor beta chains drawn from one sample of a study of cytomegalovirus exposure and HLA in healthy donors. TCRdb's table, derived via immunoSEQ multiplex PCR, lists solely in-frame clones and lacks some. This sample has around 120,000 clones; 80% occur once, and the top ten carry approximately 4%. Sequencing input: PBMCs. These receptors were taken from a woman aged 40-49 years in good health and CMV-seronegative. CDR3s leave out the opening cysteine and the closing phenylalanine or tryptophan. D genes are given only for firm matches.

d_gene	j_gene	v_gene	CDR3aa
NA	TRBJ2-3	TRBV21-1	ASSQSRRDYSSTDTQY
NA	TRBJ2-5	TRBV9	ASSVSGYGGQETQY
NA	TRBJ2-7	TRBV7-2	ASSLVDNSYEQY
TRBD1	TRBJ2-6	TRBV15	ATTDRGLSGANVLT
TRBD2	TRBJ2-2	TRBV7-2	ASSLGGDTGELF
NA	TRBJ2-7	TRBV7-9	SSSLGDSGFGSYEQY
NA	TRBJ1-2	TRBV5-4	ASSLATGNYGYT
NA	TRBJ2-5	TRBV27	ASSYATGRYQETQY
NA	TRBJ1-6	TRBV6-5	ASSGLLDNSPLH
NA	TRBJ2-3	TRBV9	ASSVAVSGDTQY
NA	TRBJ2-7	TRBV7-9	ASSPRTNIKGEQY
NA	TRBJ1-5	TRBV4-1	ASSQSGNQPQH
TRBD1	TRBJ1-5	TRBV18	ASSPAGTGQPQH
NA	TRBJ1-1	TRBV27	ASSTRGEGEAF
TRBD2	TRBJ2-3	TRBV2	ASSVPRSSGTSTDTQY
TRBD2	TRBJ2-3	TRBV27	ASSLSGVAGTDTQY
NA	TRBJ2-7	TRBV4-3	ASSQGRPDREESEAYEQY
TRBD1	TRBJ2-7	TRBV9	ASSAGQGAGYEQY
TRBD1	TRBJ2-3	TRBV29-1	SVEGQRRTDTQY
TRBD1	TRBJ2-5	TRBV5-4	ASSATGGRETQY
TRBD2	TRBJ2-1	TRBV27	ASRPSGANNEQF
NA	TRBJ2-2	TRBV4-2	ASSPRDTSTGELF
NA	TRBJ2-7	TRBV6-1	ASTGLSSSYEQY
NA	TRBJ2-2	TRBV27	ASSFGGNTGELF
TRBD1	TRBJ2-1	TRBV29-1	SVGDPQGASYNEQF
NA	TRBJ1-2	TRBV27	ASPGGDYGYT
NA	TRBJ2-1	TRBV28	ASQILASSYNEQF
TRBD2	TRBJ2-3	TRBV5-4	ASSLRTSGVTDTQY
TRBD1	TRBJ1-4	TRBV7-8	ASSLGRTGGNEKLF
NA	TRBJ2-7	TRBV7-2	ASSKQTLYEQY
NA	TRBJ2-7	TRBV12-5	ASGLTVAPGPPYEQY
NA	TRBJ2-7	TRBV6-1	ASSEGATVREQY
TRBD2	TRBJ2-5	TRBV5-4	ASSLPGTRQETQY
NA	TRBJ2-6	TRBV4-3	ASSQDGTSGANVLT
NA	TRBJ2-1	TRBV6-5	ASRRRDNSYNEQF
NA	TRBJ2-2	TRBV6-6	ASSMGAPGELF
TRBD1	TRBJ1-5	TRBV2	ASRGDSPNQPQH